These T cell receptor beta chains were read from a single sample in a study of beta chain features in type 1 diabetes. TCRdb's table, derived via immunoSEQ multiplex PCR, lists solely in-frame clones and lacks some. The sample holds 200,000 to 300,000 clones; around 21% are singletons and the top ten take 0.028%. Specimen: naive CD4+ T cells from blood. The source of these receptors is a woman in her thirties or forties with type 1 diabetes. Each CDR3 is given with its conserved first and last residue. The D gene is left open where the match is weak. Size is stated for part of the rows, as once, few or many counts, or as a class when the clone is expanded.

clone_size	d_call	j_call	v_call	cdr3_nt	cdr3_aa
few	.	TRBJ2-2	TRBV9	TGTGCCAGCAGCCCCCGGACAGTCGCGAACACCGGGGAGCTGTTTTTT	CASSPRTVANTGELFF
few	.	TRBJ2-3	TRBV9	TGTGCCAGCAGCGTAGCTTTAGATACGCAGTATTTT	CASSVALDTQYF
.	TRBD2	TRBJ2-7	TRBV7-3	TGTGCCAGCAGCGTCGTGGGGGGGGGCGAGCAGTACTTC	CASSVVGGGEQYF
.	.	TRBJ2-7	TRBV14	TGTGCCAGCAGCTATGCTCCAGGGGTTAGCGAGCAGTACTTC	CASSYAPGVSEQYF
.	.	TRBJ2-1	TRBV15	TGTGCCACCAGCAGAGATGGCACAGGGATTTCCTACAATGAGCAGTTCTTC	CATSRDGTGISYNEQFF
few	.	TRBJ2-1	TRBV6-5	TGTGCCAGCAGTCCGACTAGGAGCTACAATGAGCAGTTCTTC	CASSPTRSYNEQFF
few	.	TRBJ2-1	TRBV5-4	TGTGCCAGCAGCGTGGACACCTCCTACAATGAGCAGTTCTTC	CASSVDTSYNEQFF
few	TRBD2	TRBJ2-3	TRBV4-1	TGCGCCAGCAGCCAAGAACCAGCGGGGGGAGGGGATACGCAGTATTTT	CASSQEPAGGGDTQYF
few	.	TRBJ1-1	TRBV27	TGTGCCAGCAGTTTAAGAGGGAACACTGAAGCTTTCTTT	CASSLRGNTEAFF
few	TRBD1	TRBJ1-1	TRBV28	TGTGCCAGCAGGGCCGGGACAGTGGACACTGAAGCTTTCTTT	CASRAGTVDTEAFF
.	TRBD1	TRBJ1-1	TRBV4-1	TGCGCCAGCAGCCGCAAGGGACAGCTCACTGAAGCTTTCTTT	CASSRKGQLTEAFF
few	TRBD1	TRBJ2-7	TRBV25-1	TGTGCCAGCAGGAGGGGACAGGGCTACGAGCAGTACTTC	CASRRGQGYEQYF
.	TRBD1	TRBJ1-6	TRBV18	TGTGCCAGCTCACCCGGGACAGGGGATTCACCCCTCCACTTT	CASSPGTGDSPLHF
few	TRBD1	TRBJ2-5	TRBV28	TGTGCCAGCATGGTCGGGACAGGGGGCGGGCTAGCGGGAGTGGAGACCCAGTACTTC	CASMVGTGGGLAGVETQYF
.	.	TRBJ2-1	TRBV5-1	TGCGCCAGCAGTTTGAGGGAGGAAGTTGAGCAGTTCTTC	CASSLREEVEQFF
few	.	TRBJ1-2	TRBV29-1	TGCAGCGTCGCTACGAACAGGGCTGGCTACACCTTC	CSVATNRAGYTF
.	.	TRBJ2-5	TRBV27	TGTGCCAGCAGTGCGCAAGAGACCCAGTACTTC	CASSAQETQYF
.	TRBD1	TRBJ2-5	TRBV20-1	TGCAGTGCTGGGACAGGGAGGACCCAGTACTTC	CSAGTGRTQYF
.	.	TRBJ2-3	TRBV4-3	TGCGCCAGCAGCCAAGAAGTGCGTGGGCACCCGTCAGATACGCAGTATTTT	CASSQEVRGHPSDTQYF
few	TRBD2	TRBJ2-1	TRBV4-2	TGTGCCAGCAGCCAAGCCGGGATCGTAGCGGGGGGAAATGAGCAGTTCTTC	CASSQAGIVAGGNEQFF
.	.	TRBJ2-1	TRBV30	TGTGCCTGGAGCCCAGGCCCCAATGAGCAGTTCTTC	CAWSPGPNEQFF
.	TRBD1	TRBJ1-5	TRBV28	TGTGCCAGCAGTTCGGGACAGCTCCAGGCCCAGCATTTT	CASSSGQLQAQHF
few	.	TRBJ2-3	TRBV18	TGTGCCAGCTCACCAGCATCCTACACAGATACGCAGTATTTT	CASSPASYTDTQYF
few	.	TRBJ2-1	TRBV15	TGTGCCACCAGCAGATATACAGGGAGTGAGCAGTTCTTC	CATSRYTGSEQFF
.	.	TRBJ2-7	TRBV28	TGTGCCAGCAGCCAAACACCGTCCTACGAGCAGTACTTC	CASSQTPSYEQYF
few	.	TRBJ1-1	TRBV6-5	TGTGCCAGCAACCTACGCGGAGGATACACTGAAGCTTTCTTT	CASNLRGGYTEAFF
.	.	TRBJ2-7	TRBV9	TGTGCCAGCAGCGTAGGCAGCGGGCCTATCTACGAGCAGTACTTC	CASSVGSGPIYEQYF
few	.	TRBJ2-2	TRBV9	TGTGCCAGCAGCGTAGTCGGAGGGTTCGGGGAGCTGTTTTTT	CASSVVGGFGELFF
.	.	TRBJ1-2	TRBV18	TGTGCCAGCTCACCCACGGACAGCCCCTATGGCTACACCTTC	CASSPTDSPYGYTF
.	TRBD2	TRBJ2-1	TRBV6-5	TGTGCCAGCAGACCAACGGGGGGGCCCTACAATGAGCAGTTCTTC	CASRPTGGPYNEQFF
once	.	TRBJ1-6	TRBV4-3	TGCGCCAGCAGCCAAGATAGGTGGAGGAGCTCCTATAATTCACCCCTCCACTTT	CASSQDRWRSSYNSPLHF
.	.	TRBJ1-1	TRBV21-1	TGTGCCAGCAGCAAAGGGAAGCAGCGGGCTGAAGCTTTCTTT	CASSKGKQRAEAFF
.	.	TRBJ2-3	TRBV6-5	TGTGCCAGCAGTTATAGGCGGGGCGGCACAGATACGCAGTATTTT	CASSYRRGGTDTQYF
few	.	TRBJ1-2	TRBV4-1	TGCGCCAGCAGCCAATCCCCGGACATATTAGGCTACACCTTC	CASSQSPDILGYTF
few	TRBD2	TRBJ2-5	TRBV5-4	TGTGCCAGCAGCCCGAGCGGGGGCGCGGAGACCCAGTACTTC	CASSPSGGAETQYF
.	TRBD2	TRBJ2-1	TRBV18	TGTGCCAGCCGATTAGCGGGAAACAATGAGCAGTTCTTC	CASRLAGNNEQFF
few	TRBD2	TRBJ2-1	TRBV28	TGTGCCAGCAGGAGGACTAGCGGGAGCCAAGAGCAGTTCTTC	CASRRTSGSQEQFF
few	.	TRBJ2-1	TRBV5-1	TGCGCCAGCAGCACAAGCGGAGGATACAATGAGCAGTTCTTC	CASSTSGGYNEQFF
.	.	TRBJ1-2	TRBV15	TGTGCCACCAGCAGAGACAGTAACTATGGCTACACCTTC	CATSRDSNYGYTF
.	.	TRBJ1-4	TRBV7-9	TGTGCCAGCAGCTTAAGAGGAGGGGAGGATGAAAAACTGTTTTTT	CASSLRGGEDEKLFF
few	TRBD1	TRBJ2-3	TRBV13	TGTGCCAGCAGCTTAGCTGAGGGGGCTACGCAGTATTTT	CASSLAEGATQYF
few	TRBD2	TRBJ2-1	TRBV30	TGTATCCCTTATCAAGCGGGAGCGGTTGAGCAGTTCTTC	CIPYQAGAVEQFF
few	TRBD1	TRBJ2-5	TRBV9	TGTGCCAGCAGCCCCTATTCCGGGACAGGGGTAGAGACCCAGTACTTC	CASSPYSGTGVETQYF
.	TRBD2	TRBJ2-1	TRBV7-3	TGTGCCAGCAGCCTGGCTCGACTAGCGGGTAGCTCCTACAATGAGCAGTTCTTC	CASSLARLAGSSYNEQFF
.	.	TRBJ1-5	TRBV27	TGTGCCAGCAGTTTCAGTCCCGAGGGCAATCAGCCCCAGCATTTT	CASSFSPEGNQPQHF
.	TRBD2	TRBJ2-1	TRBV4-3	TGCGCCAGCAGCCAAGATCGAGAGGGACTAGCGACGTACAATGAGCAGTTCTTC	CASSQDREGLATYNEQFF
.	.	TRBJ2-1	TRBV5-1	TGCGCCAGCGCCCAGGGAGGCCTAACTAGTTCTCGTGAGCAGTTCTTC	CASAQGGLTSSREQFF
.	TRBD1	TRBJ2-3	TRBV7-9	TGTGCCAGCAGCCGAGACAGGGATGGAAGCACAGATACGCAGTATTTT	CASSRDRDGSTDTQYF
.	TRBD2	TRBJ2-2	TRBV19	TGTGCCAGTAGTAAGGTCGCGGGAGGGCCGGACGGGGAGCTGTTTTTT	CASSKVAGGPDGELFF
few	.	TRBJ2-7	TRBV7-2	TGTGCCAGCAGCTTGGGCAGGTCGAGCTACGAGCAGTACTTC	CASSLGRSSYEQYF
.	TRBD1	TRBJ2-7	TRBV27	TGTGCCAGCAGTCAACAGGGACAGCAATACGAGCAGTACTTC	CASSQQGQQYEQYF
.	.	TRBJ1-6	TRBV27	TGTGCCAGCAGTTCACCGACAGTCGGATTCTCACCCCTCCACTTT	CASSSPTVGFSPLHF
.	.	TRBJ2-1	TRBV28	TGTGCCAGCAGCCCAGTATTCTACAATGAGCAGTTCTTC	CASSPVFYNEQFF
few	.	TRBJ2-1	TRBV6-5	TGTGCCAGCAGTTACGGGGCAGGGTCCTACAATGAGCAGTTCTTC	CASSYGAGSYNEQFF
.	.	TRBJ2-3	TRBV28	TGTGCCAGCAGTTTCACTGCGGATACGCAGTATTTT	CASSFTADTQYF